This TCR beta chain was profiled in a study of tumor and adjacent non-tumor tissue in lung cancer. Study details: Patients were aged roughly 30 to 76, nine to eleven men and 5 women, stage I to III. The study, taken as a whole, reports: Top 100 clones took a larger repertoire share in normal lung.

This clonotype was seen only once. Its antigen is unidentified. One end of the junction is discordant with germline, which a read error may explain. Germline lookup yields CDR1 SGHVS and CDR2 FQNEAQ. This CDR3 has 15 residues. No cell sorting was done before RNA was extracted from the tissue. Three rounds of nested PCR, following a modified ARM-PCR protocol, produced the TCRbeta library. TCRdb reanalysed the multiplex PCR reads using MiXCR and keeps one entry per CDR3 protein. The table shows tens of thousands of distinct CDR3 sequences, with roughly two thirds occurring only once. The TCR originated in a woman between 40 and 55 years old with non-small cell lung cancer. V gene TRBV7-8 combines with J gene TRBJ2-1; D might be TRBD2 (5 bases). Sequenced: lung tumor tissue. The CDR3 nucleotides are TGTCCCAGCAGCATGGGAGTGAACTATTACATTGAGCAGTTCTTC. As protein: CPSSMGVNYYIEQFF.